This TCR beta chain emerged from a study of T cells after yellow fever vaccination. Study observations and caveats: At around 95% for CD4 and almost 90% for CD8, most primary-vaccination clones showed up again after the booster. Contaminating bulk clonotypes could be abundant in FACS-sorted repertoires. Researchers noted that a small share of clonotypes showed up in both CD4 and CD8 compartments.

The V segment lost 3 bases and the J segment 6 bases; nucleotides outside the gene matches: 7. This CDR3 is built from 15 residues. CDR1 is MGHDK, CDR2 SYGVNS, per germline. UMIs and a universal primer site were added when TCR cDNA was made by 5'RACE template switching. TCRdb re-called the 5' RACE reads through MiXCR, storing one row per CDR3 protein. The table lists around 320,000 distinct CDR3 sequences, about 10% of them singletons. About this clonotype: What it binds is not known.

Sequencing was performed on CD4+ T cells sorted from PBMCs, taken 45 days after the yellow fever booster vaccination. The TCR sequence derives from a man between 18 and 29 years old who received the YFV17D yellow fever vaccine. The chain combines TRBV25-1 with TRBJ2-7, with TRBD1 identical over 11 bases. The CDR3 region has the DNA TGTGCCAGCAGTGACCCGGGACAGGGGGGCCGCGAGCAGTACTTC. Its protein is CASSDPGQGGREQYF.